The present T cell receptor (beta chain) was sequenced within a study of shared clonotypes between healthy human individuals (dated by TCRdb to between 2020 and 2021). General notes on the study: The cohort comprised two women and a few men aged 18 to 49 years. For each donor, CD4 naive and CD4 memory were each given three plates, CD8 naive was given two plates, and CD8 memory was given one plate. To estimate repertoire size and how much clonotype sharing occurs between individuals, the study deeply sequenced the blood TCR repertoires of a handful of healthy adults. To increase sequencing depth and limit assay-specific biases, different laboratories used diverse techniques to prepare libraries and sequence TCR repertoires. Leukapheresis yielded between about 0.85 and 10 billion PBMCs per donor.

Sequences SGHRS (CDR1) and YFSETQ (CDR2) are obtained from the germline V gene. V loses 1 base at its end and J loses 9 bases; junction bases beyond the gene matches: 5. Including cysteine and phenylalanine, the CDR3 has 15 amino acids. Only CDR3 DNA remains: 45 bases, in frame from the first base. With regard to this clone: The antigen it recognizes is unknown. There are no base qualities to consult, and no much larger clone falls within one base.

Study-wide conclusions, independent of this receptor: Incomplete sequencing was indicated by rarefaction of sorted-subset datasets, despite the large sequencing depth. Sampling was restricted to blood, and TCR repertoires in tissues likely differ from the TCR repertoires found in blood. Naive subsets generally had larger estimated clonotype richness than memory subsets did. About 4.5% of naive CD4, 3% to 3.5% of naive CD8, roughly 2.4% of memory CD4, and 0.4% of memory CD8 clonotypes were shared across four donors. Because the study included a small number of donors, the genetic and exposure-history diversity represented was limited. Based on pairwise subsampling, the degree of clonotype sharing among donors was expected to be affected by sequencing depth. Higher generation probabilities were observed for clonotypes shared by all four sorted-subset donors than for non-shared clonotypes.

Using the deep immunoSEQ assay, multiplex PCR amplified TCR CDR3 regions from genomic DNA. For each cell subset, the extracted genomic DNA was distributed evenly across all wells of several immunoSEQ 96-well plates, and each plate served as one replicate. For sorted subsets, about 200 ng genomic DNA, equal to tens of thousands of T cell genomes, was loaded into each replicate PCR. Purified libraries were quantified with a Qubit 3.0 fluorometer, sized on a Bioanalyzer 2100, and re-quantified with the KAPA Library Quantification kit. A separate single-read 150-cycle Illumina NextSeq 550 flow cell was used to sequence each immunoSEQ 96-well plate. On the study's bioinformatics: The immunoSEQ output contained only junctional sequences without quality scores, so filtering could not match that applied to full-length reads. To assign V/J genes and CDR3, sequences were annotated using PyIR, a Python wrapper for IgBLAST v1.9, with IMGT germline references. Reads were removed for weak V/J assignments (E-value above 1e-6), missing CDR3, stop codons, out-of-frame junctions, or ambiguous translated residues. V3J clonotypes were defined as sequences sharing an identical inferred V gene, J gene, and CDR3 amino acid sequence. Percentage overlap between repertoires was calculated by dividing the number of shared unique clonotypes by the size of the smaller repertoire. Three approaches were used to assess repertoire richness: RTK rarefaction, the Chao1 estimator, and Recon v2.1 estimates of unobserved clonotypes. For all TCRbeta clonotypes obtained by the gDNA method from a few donors, generation probabilities were computed with OLGA. Held by TCRdb, this immuneACCESS table contains in-frame sequences only and omits some clones. Under half of the omission traces to an unresolved V gene where checked; the cause of the rest is unknown. The DNA was the basis for D and trimming; V, J and clone size are from that table. The sample has 1,500,000 or so clones on record, less than 99% of them singletons. The ten largest clones take up roughly 0.35% of the sample.

Healthy HIV-negative adults with no recently reported acute infections or vaccinations were included as donors. Every donor was a Caucasian adult living in Nashville, Tennessee, USA. CD4+ T cells were enriched by magnetic negative selection; naive cells were then positively selected on CD45RA, and the negative fraction formed the memory subset. After blood collection by leukapheresis, PBMCs were isolated using Ficoll-Histopaque density gradient centrifugation and then cryopreserved in the vapor phase of liquid nitrogen. Purity and quantity of every magnetically sorted T cell population were checked by analytical flow cytometry. Each sorted fraction had its genomic DNA isolated and then quantified by UV absorbance on a Nanodrop 2000c.

The V and J segments used are TRBV5-1 and TRBJ2-1, with 12 central nucleotides matching TRBD1. The source is a man younger than 45 in good health. Sequencing was done on a sample of naive CD4+ T cells sorted from blood. The sample's cell subset or site label is to be understood as: CD45RA+ positively selected. The CDR3 region: CASSLLGQGAGEQFF. The sequenced DNA: TGCGCCAGCAGCTTGTTGGGACAGGGGGCCGGTGAGCAGTTCTTC.